This TCR beta chain came from a study of blood T cell repertoires in COVID-19. CDR1 and CDR2 (germline): KGHSH, LQKENI. This CDR3 comprises 14 residues. The V end lost 2 bases, the J end lost 1 base, and 8 bases lay between the germline ends. Enrolled through a virtual design, the participants were between roughly 18 and 95 years of age and came from about two dozen US areas. The protocol was immunoSEQ multiplex PCR, while the TCRdb copy is restricted to in-frame clones and leaves out a portion. This sample has 200,000 to 250,000 clones, with 70% to 90% found just once. V and J are TRBV18 and TRBJ2-5; D unresolved. The sequenced sample consisted of PBMCs or T cells enriched from blood (not recorded which). The TCR originated in a woman between 45 and 65 years old with acute COVID-19. In DNA, the CDR3 is TGTGCCAGCTCACCAGTGCACAGCCAAGAGACCCAGTACTTC. This translates into CASSPVHSQETQYF.